The sequence of this T cell receptor beta chain was determined in a study of cytomegalovirus exposure and HLA in healthy donors. The PCR was carried out with 60 Vbeta primers and 13 Jbeta primers. Original data processing: In a later analysis, around 11 million of tens of millions of unique beta chains occurred in at least two donors. Profiled with immunoSEQ multiplex PCR; TCRdb holds only in-frame clones, not every one. V and J calls plus clone size are reproduced from that table; the DNA served to infer D and trimming. The table records roughly 50,000 clones, roughly 84% of them present only once. On this clone: Its specificity is not known.

Notes on the study in general: Across donors, sequencing depth was assumed by presence/absence analyses to be roughly uniform.

The CDR3 is made up of 14 amino acids. The ends were cut back, 6 bases at V and 6 bases at J, with 17 bases in the middle. Germline lookup yields CDR1 MDHEN and CDR2 SYDVKM. The source of this sequence is a woman aged 18-30 years in good health and CMV-seronegative. J is TRBJ1-1 and V is TRBV28, with D maybe TRBD1 (5 bases). The sequenced sample consisted of PBMCs. The chain's CDR3 is CASSPPGEGSEAFF. The CDR3 nucleotides are TGTGCCAGCAGCCCCCCGGGGGAGGGCTCTGAAGCTTTCTTT.